This entry features one T cell receptor (beta chain) sequence. Its antigen remains unidentified. Added by template switching were UMIs that each held a 6-nucleotide sample barcode. TCRdb derives one entry per CDR3 protein from the 5' RACE reads, leaving out DNA. This sample's table reports some 190,000 distinct CDR3 sequences. The germline V gene has CDR1 MNHEY and CDR2 SVGAGI. CDR3 length equals 15 residues. The record originates from a study of monozygotic twins with inflammatory bowel disease. Study-wide results and limits: Added variability in patient repertoires may stem from differing immunosuppressive treatments. Inverse Simpson values showed less TCRbeta diversity in IBD patients than in their healthy co-twins. Neither one strong signal nor one clonotype associated with IBD was supported.

The chain uses TRBV6-5 and TRBJ1-3. The specimen sequenced was blood. The clonotype was recovered from a human donor with ulcerative colitis or Crohn's disease, or a healthy co-twin of an affected twin (not recorded which). CDR3 residues: CASSYQWGVGNTIYF.